One and the same sample provided the 11 T cell receptor beta chains below, sequenced in a study of blood T cell repertoires in COVID-19. Repertoires were generated with immunoSEQ multiplex PCR, while TCRdb's copy carries only in-frame clones and drops some. The sample yields around 400,000 clones, roughly 86% seen once. Sequencing input: peripheral blood. All receptors come from a young woman with COVID-19, enrolled during active disease.

This clone appeared a single time. The V call is TRBV6-2 or TRBV6-3, the J call TRBJ2-7; 8 nucleotides align to TRBD1. Trimming removed 6 bases from V and 1 base from J; junction bases left unmatched: 17. Germline V gene lookup returns CDR1 MNHEY and CDR2 SVGEGT. The CDR3 consists of 18 residues. CDR3 nucleotides: TGTGCCAGCAGCTCATGGGGCAGGGGGCGGGATGGATCCTACGAGCAGTACTTC. This encodes CASSSWGRGRDGSYEQYF.

V usage is TRBV7-2 and J usage is TRBJ1-5, with 8 bases that match TRBD1. The germline CDR1 and CDR2 sequences are SGHTA and FQGNSA. The CDR3 contains 14 residues. Unmatched junction bases numbered 3, after V lost 2 bases and J lost 6 bases. CDR3 sequence reads: CASSLRQGAQPQHF. CDR3 in DNA: TGTGCCAGCAGCTTACGGCAGGGGGCTCAGCCCCAGCATTTT.

In nucleotides, the CDR3 is TGCGCCAGCAGTGAGTTACAGGGTTCCGGGGAGCTGTTTTTT. Translated: CASSELQGSGELFF. This sequence joins TRBV10-2 and TRBJ2-2; possibly TRBD1 for D (6 bases). Germline lookup yields CDR1 WSHSY and CDR2 SAAADI. There are 14 residues in the CDR3. The V gene lost 1 base and the J gene lost 6 bases, with 9 bases spanning the gap.

The chain's CDR3 is CATRDNTDTQYF. For the CDR3, the DNA is TGTGCCACTAGGGACAACACAGATACGCAGTATTTT. The chain links TRBV2 to TRBJ2-3; the D gene is possibly TRBD1 (6 bases). This CDR3 comprises 12 residues. V was pared by 10 bases and J by 2 bases, with 10 bases between. From germline, CDR1 is SNHLY and CDR2 FYNNEI. Drawing the rest from reference TRBV2 and TRBJ2-3, the complete variable domain is EPEVTQTPSHQVTQMGQEVILRCVPISNHLYFYWYRQILGQKVEFLVSFYNNEISEKSEIFDDQFSVERPDGSNFTLKIRSTKLEDSAMYFCATRDNTDTQYFGPGTRLTVL.

V usage is TRBV28 and J usage is TRBJ1-4; D uncertain. The CDR3 totals 15 residues. Germline CDR1 reads MDHEN; CDR2 reads SYDVKM. The germline V and J ends were trimmed by 7 bases and 3 bases, with 15 bases remaining between them. This CDR3 reads CASTIAGFPNEKLFF. Here the CDR3 DNA reads TGTGCCAGCACCATTGCAGGTTTTCCTAATGAAAAACTGTTTTTT.

The V call is TRBV5-5, the J call TRBJ2-7, with D tentatively TRBD1 (6 bases). The CDR3 length is 13 residues. Between the trimmed V and J ends, which lost 5 bases and 0 bases, there was a span of 9 bases. CDR1 is SGHKS and CDR2 is YYEKEE in the germline V gene (reference sequence). CDR3 bases: TGTGCCAGCAGTTGGGACATCTCCTACGAGCAGTACTTC. Its translation is CASSWDISYEQYF.

This clone was observed a handful of times. The rearrangement links TRBV19 to TRBJ2-1; tentatively, D is TRBD2 (6 bases). The V gene lost 3 bases and the J gene lost 8 bases, with 14 bases spanning the gap. This CDR3 is 14 amino acids long. CDR1 is LNHDA, CDR2 SQIVND, per germline (reference sequence). Here the CDR3 reads CASSISGSGYEQFF. In nucleotides, the CDR3 is TGTGCCAGTAGTATCTCCGGGAGTGGTTATGAGCAGTTCTTC.

This chain uses TRBV19 with TRBJ1-1; 7 nucleotides match TRBD1. Germline assignment: CDR1 LNHDA and CDR2 SQIVND (reference sequence). Germline trimming cut 3 bases from V and 5 bases from J; bases unmatched to any gene: 6. The CDR3 totals 14 residues. The CDR3 here is CASSIAGGRTEAFF. The CDR3 coding sequence is TGTGCCAGTAGTATTGCAGGGGGAAGAACTGAAGCTTTCTTT.

With regard to this clone: Other DNA sequences in the sample encode the same CDR3. The V gene is TRBV28, the J gene TRBJ2-7, with 8 bases that match TRBD2. The CDR3 runs to 14 residues. V lost 5 bases to trimming and J lost 4 bases; unmatched junction nucleotides: 7. From germline, CDR1 is MDHEN and CDR2 SYDVKM. The CDR3, as DNA: TGTGCCAGCAGTCCCCGGACTAGCAGTTACGAGCAGTACTTC. Protein: CASSPRTSSYEQYF.

The rearrangement joins TRBV10-1 to TRBJ2-1; 11 bases align to TRBD2. The V and J ends lost 5 bases and 8 bases, in that order; junction bases with no gene match: 8. The CDR3 runs to 15 residues. CDR1 WNHNN and CDR2 SYGVQD come from the germline V gene (reference sequence). The CDR3 coding sequence is TGCGCCAGCAGTCTACAAACTAGCGGGAGAGATGAGCAGTTCTTC. Translating it yields CASSLQTSGRDEQFF.

This clone was picked up a small number of times. Other DNA sequences in this sample translate to the same CDR3. The chain combines TRBV6-1 with TRBJ1-4, with a possible D match to TRBD1 (5 bases). The germline V gene encodes CDR1 MNHNS and CDR2 SASEGT. V shed 3 bases and J shed 2 bases, with 7 bases lying between them. This CDR3 has 14 amino acids. CDR3 nucleotide sequence: TGTGCCAGCAGTGACAGGGTGACTAATGAAAAACTGTTTTTT. This encodes CASSDRVTNEKLFF.